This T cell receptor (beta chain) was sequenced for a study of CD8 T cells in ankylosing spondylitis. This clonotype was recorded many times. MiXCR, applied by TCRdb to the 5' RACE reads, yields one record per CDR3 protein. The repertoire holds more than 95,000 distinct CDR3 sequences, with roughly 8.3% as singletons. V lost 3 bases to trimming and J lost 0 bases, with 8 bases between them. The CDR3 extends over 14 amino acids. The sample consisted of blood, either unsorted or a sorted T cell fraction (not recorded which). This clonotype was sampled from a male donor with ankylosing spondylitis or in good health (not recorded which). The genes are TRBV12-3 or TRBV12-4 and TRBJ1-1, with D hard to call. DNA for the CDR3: TGTGCCAGCAGTTTTCAGATCCTGAACACTGAAGCTTTCTTT. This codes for CASSFQILNTEAFF.